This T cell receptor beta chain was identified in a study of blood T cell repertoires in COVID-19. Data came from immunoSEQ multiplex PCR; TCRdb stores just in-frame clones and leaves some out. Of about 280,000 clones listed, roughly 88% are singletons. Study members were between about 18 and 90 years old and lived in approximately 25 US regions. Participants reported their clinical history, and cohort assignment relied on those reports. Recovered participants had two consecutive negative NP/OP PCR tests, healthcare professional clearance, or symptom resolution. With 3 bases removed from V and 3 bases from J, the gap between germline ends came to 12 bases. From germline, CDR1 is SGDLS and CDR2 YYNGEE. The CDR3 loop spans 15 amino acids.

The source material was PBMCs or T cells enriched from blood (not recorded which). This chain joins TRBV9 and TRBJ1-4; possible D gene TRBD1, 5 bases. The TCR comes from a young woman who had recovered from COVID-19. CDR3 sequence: CASSAQGTANEKLFF. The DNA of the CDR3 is TGTGCCAGCAGCGCCCAGGGTACGGCTAATGAAAAACTGTTTTTT. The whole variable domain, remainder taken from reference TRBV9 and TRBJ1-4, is DSGVTQTPKHLITATGQRVTLRCSPRSGDLSVYWYQQSLDQGLQFLIQYYNGEERAKGNILERFSAQQFPDLHSELNLSSLELGDSALYFCASSAQGTANEKLFFGSGTQLSVL.